A single sample is the source of the 28 T cell receptor beta chains below, sequenced in a study. One entry per CDR3 protein results from TCRdb running MiXCR on the RT-PCR reads. The sample contains 550,000 to 750,000 distinct CDR3 sequences, about 14% of which appear only once. The specimen was memory CD4+ T cells from blood. The receptors originated from a female donor in good health, serving as a healthy control.

The DNA of the CDR3 is TGTGCCAGCACCCAAGCGGACAGGGGGCTCTACGAGCAGTACTTC. Amino acids: CASTQADRGLYEQYF. The gene calls are TRBV28 and TRBJ2-7, with 11 positions matching TRBD1. V lost 7 bases to trimming and J lost 3 bases; unmatched junction nucleotides: 8. The CDR3 runs 15 residues. The germline V gene has CDR1 MDHEN and CDR2 SYDVKM.

The genes are TRBV20-1 and TRBJ2-2; TRBD2 might be the D (6 bases). Germline V gene data show CDR1 as DFQATT and CDR2 as SNEGSKA (reference sequence). The CDR3 runs 16 residues. V was clipped by 4 bases and J by 5 bases, with 20 bases between them. The DNA of the CDR3 is TGCAGTGCTAATCCCCGGTCGGGGGTGGGAACCGGGGAGCTGTTTTTT. It is translated as CSANPRSGVGTGELFF.

The chain carries TRBV3-1 and TRBJ1-6; possibly TRBD1 for D (5 bases). In germline, CDR1 is LGHDT, CDR2 YNNKEL (reference sequence). The CDR3 has 13 residues. V was cut by 6 bases and J by 12 bases, with 15 bases left in between. The CDR3 here is CASSQTDYRPLHF. The CDR3 nucleotides are TGTGCCAGCAGTCAGACAGATTATCGACCCCTCCACTTT. Drawing the rest from reference TRBV3-1 and TRBJ1-6, the complete variable domain is DTAVSQTPKYLVTQMGNDKSIKCEQNLGHDTMYWYKQDSKKFLKIMFSYNNKELIINETVPNRFSPKSPDKAHLNLHINSLELGDSAVYFCASSQTDYRPLHFGNGTRLTVT.

The chain couples TRBV2 to TRBJ1-1; D is uncertain. The germline V gene encodes CDR1 SNHLY and CDR2 FYNNEI. The CDR3 runs 13 residues. V shed 4 bases and J shed 4 bases, with 10 bases lying between them. CDR3: CASSGFGGTEAFF. As DNA, the CDR3 is TGTGCCAGCAGTGGGTTCGGAGGCACTGAAGCTTTCTTT. Drawing the rest from reference TRBV2 and TRBJ1-1, the complete variable domain is EPEVTQTPSHQVTQMGQEVILRCVPISNHLYFYWYRQILGQKVEFLVSFYNNEISEKSEIFDDQFSVERPDGSNFTLKIRSTKLEDSAMYFCASSGFGGTEAFFGQGTRLTVV.

This clonotype was found many times. The CDR3 coding sequence is TGTGCCAGCAGCTTAGTGTGGTACGTCGGCACAGATACGCAGTATTTT. It specifies CASSLVWYVGTDTQYF. V gene TRBV11-2 combines with J gene TRBJ2-3; no definite D call. The CDR3 loop spans 16 amino acids. Germline values: CDR1 SGHAT, CDR2 FQNNGV. V dropped 1 base and J dropped 1 base, with 12 bases sitting between them.

This clonotype was detected a few times. One end of the junction is discordant with germline, which a read error may explain. The V call is TRBV24-1, the J call TRBJ2-2; D is perhaps TRBD2 (6 bases). Germline CDR1 is KGHDR and CDR2 is SFDVKD. CDR3 length: 20 amino acids. In DNA, the CDR3 is TGTGCCACCAGTGGCCGGATCGGGACTGGAGAAAACTCGAATACCGGGGAGCTGTTTTTT. Protein product: CATSGRIGTGENSNTGELFF.

The chain employs TRBV5-1 and TRBJ2-3; D remains ambiguous. This CDR3 contains 16 residues. Germline values: CDR1 SGHRS, CDR2 YFSETQ. The V and J ends lost 4 bases and 1 base respectively, with 16 bases between them. CDR3 amino acids: CASSVGTSSGTDTQYF. The CDR3 DNA sequence: TGCGCCAGCAGCGTTGGTACGTCGAGCGGCACAGATACGCAGTATTTT.

The table lists this clonotype with a few counts. V and J are TRBV4-2 and TRBJ1-4; no reliable D call. CDR1 is LGHNA and CDR2 is YNFKEQ in the germline V gene. The CDR3 runs to 14 residues. V was clipped by 0 bases and J by 5 bases, with 7 bases between them. CDR3 sequence (DNA): TGTGCCAGCAGCCAAGATCTACAGAATGAAAAACTGTTTTTT. Translation: CASSQDLQNEKLFF.

Note on this clonotype: This may be a read error, as it is one base from a much larger clone. V usage is TRBV15 and J usage is TRBJ2-3, with D unclear. CDR1 and CDR2 from the germline V gene are LNHNV and YYDKDF (reference sequence). The CDR3 is made up of 12 amino acids. As DNA, the CDR3 is TGTGCCGCCAGCAGACCGAGGGATACGCAGTATTTT. This gives the protein CAASRPRDTQYF.

This clonotype was counted ten times or more. The rearrangement links TRBV5-6 to TRBJ2-2; D possibly corresponds to TRBD1 (6 bases). Trimming removed 5 bases from V and 6 bases from J, with 20 bases in between. Germline CDR1 and CDR2: SGHDT and YYEEEE. The CDR3 totals 16 residues. The CDR3 loop reads CASRQGPPLSPGELFF. The CDR3 DNA reads TGTGCCAGCAGACAGGGCCCTCCACTGTCCCCCGGGGAGCTGTTTTTT.

This clonotype was observed a few times. The V and J genes are TRBV20-1 and TRBJ2-7; D perhaps matches TRBD1 (5 bases). The CDR3 covers 14 residues. CDR1 is DFQATT and CDR2 is SNEGSKA in the germline V gene (reference sequence). Trimming stripped 3 bases from V and 4 bases from J, with 16 bases between. CDR3: CSASLAQGRYEQYF. CDR3 nucleotide sequence: TGCAGTGCTAGTTTGGCCCAGGGAAGATACGAGCAGTACTTC.

The rearrangement uses TRBV7-3 and TRBJ1-1; possible D gene TRBD1, 5 bases. Per germline, CDR1 SGHTA and CDR2 FQGTGA. CDR3 length: 13 amino acids. Trimming removed 6 bases at V and 5 bases at J, with 13 bases between. The chain's CDR3 is CASSAGLGTEAFF. In nucleotides, the CDR3 is TGTGCCAGCAGTGCGGGGCTTGGAACTGAAGCTTTCTTT.

This clonotype showed up many times. The chain links TRBV10-3 to TRBJ2-1, with 11 positions matching TRBD2. The CDR3 has 15 residues. Germline CDR1 and CDR2: ENHRY and SYGVKD. V shed 0 bases, J shed 15 bases, and the junction held 10 bases outside the gene matches. The CDR3 nucleotides are TGTGCCATCAGTGAGTCATTAGCGGGAGGGTTTCGTTTGTTCTTC. This gives the protein CAISESLAGGFRLFF.

Only a few counts were recorded for this clonotype. This chain connects TRBV7-2 to TRBJ1-3; 7 bases are shared with TRBD1. This CDR3 spans 15 amino acids. With V trimmed by 4 bases and J by 8 bases, 11 bases remained unmatched. Germline CDR1 reads SGHTA; CDR2 reads FQGNSA. CDR3 DNA: TGTGCCAGCAGCTCCGGAAGACAGGGAAAAGACACCATATATTTT. Translating gives CASSSGRQGKDTIYF.

This clonotype was counted at least ten times. CDR3 in DNA: TGCAGCGTTGTTTCGGGGGACAATCAGCCCCAGCATTTT. The encoded protein is CSVVSGDNQPQHF. V usage is TRBV29-1 and J usage is TRBJ1-5, with D tentatively TRBD1 (5 bases). The germline gives CDR1 SQVTM, CDR2 ANQGSEA. The CDR3 totals 13 residues. The V gene lost 4 bases and the J gene lost 3 bases, with 10 bases spanning the gap.

This clonotype has more than one count but fewer than ten. The chain recombines TRBV3-1 with TRBJ2-5, with 9 bases lining up with TRBD1. Germline CDR1 reads LGHDT; CDR2 reads YNNKEL (reference sequence). The CDR3 contains 18 residues. Unmatched junction bases numbered 13, after V lost 0 bases and J lost 5 bases. In DNA form, the CDR3 reads TGTGCCAGCAGCCAAGAGAGAGGGACAGGGTCTGCTTGGGAGACCCAGTACTTC. Encoded protein: CASSQERGTGSAWETQYF.

This clonotype was counted ten times or more. V gene TRBV4-3 combines with J gene TRBJ2-1; D ambiguous. Germline CDR1 and CDR2: LGHNA and YSLEER. The CDR3 is 14 amino acids. Deletions cut 4 bases from V and 5 bases from J, with 12 bases between. The CDR3 sequence: CASSRWESNNEQFF. In DNA, the CDR3 is TGCGCCAGCAGCCGGTGGGAATCGAACAATGAGCAGTTCTTC.

This clonotype was seen more than once but under ten times. The J gene is TRBJ2-3, the V gene TRBV12-3 or TRBV12-4, with 9 bases identical to TRBD2. There are 18 residues in the CDR3. V was pared by 6 bases and J by 1 base, with 14 bases of the junction left unmatched. The CDR3, as DNA: TGTGCCAGCAGACCAGGGGTAGCGGGAGTCGGGGGCACAGATACGCAGTATTTT. It encodes CASRPGVAGVGGTDTQYF.

This clonotype turned up a few times. J is TRBJ1-4 and V is TRBV5-1; TRBD1 aligns across 11 bases. The CDR3 has 17 residues. Germline CDR1 reads SGHRS; CDR2 reads YFSETQ. V shed 5 bases, J shed 0 bases, and the junction held 6 bases outside the gene matches. The CDR3, as DNA: TGCGCCAGCAGGCGCGGGACAGGGGGAGCAACTAATGAAAAACTGTTTTTT. Protein: CASRRGTGGATNEKLFF.

The rearrangement links TRBV12-3 or TRBV12-4 to TRBJ1-2; the D is unclear. The length of the CDR3 is 15 residues. V gave up 1 base and J gave up 1 base, with 10 bases separating them. CDR3 DNA: TGTGCCAGCAGTTTAGAACAGTCAATTAACTATGGCTACACCTTC. This sequence encodes CASSLEQSINYGYTF.

This chain connects TRBV5-1 to TRBJ2-1; 12 bases are shared with TRBD2. Germline CDR1 and CDR2: SGHRS and YFSETQ. V gave up 0 bases and J gave up 9 bases; unmatched junction bases: 7. This CDR3 region has 16 residues. The CDR3 is CASSLEASGGDVEQFF. CDR3 nucleotide sequence: TGCGCCAGCAGCTTGGAGGCTAGCGGGGGGGACGTTGAGCAGTTCTTC.

This chain connects TRBV20-1 to TRBJ1-3; D gene ambiguous. This CDR3 has 14 residues. Germline loops: CDR1 DFQATT, CDR2 SNEGSKA (reference sequence). Trimming took 6 bases from V and 0 from J, leaving 12 bases between them. The CDR3 reads CSATPSGSGNTIYF. The CDR3 nucleotides read TGCAGTGCCACCCCCTCCGGCTCTGGAAACACCATATATTTT.

This clonotype was detected only once. This chain links TRBV30 with TRBJ1-6; tentatively, D is TRBD1 (6 bases). With 8 bases removed from V and 0 bases from J, the gap between germline ends came to 14 bases. Germline V gene sequence: CDR1 GTSNPN, CDR2 SVGIG (reference sequence). CDR3 size: 15 residues. CDR3 residues: CAGGLLSSYNSPLHF. In DNA form, the CDR3 reads TGTGCCGGGGGCCTTCTAAGCTCCTATAATTCACCCCTCCACTTT. The full variable domain, in which reference TRBV30 and TRBJ1-6 provide the parts outside the CDR3, is SQTIHQWPATLVQPVGSPLSLECTVEGTSNPNLYWYRQAAGRGLQLLFYSVGIGQISSEVPQNLSASRPQDRQFILSSKKLLLSDSGFYLCAGGLLSSYNSPLHFGNGTRLTVT.

V gene TRBV29-1 combines with J gene TRBJ2-3, with 9 bases aligning to TRBD2. With 4 bases clipped from V and 9 bases from J, the junction kept 11 bases outside the gene matches. This CDR3 region has 14 residues. Germline values: CDR1 SQVTM, CDR2 ANQGSEA. The CDR3 DNA is TGCAGCGTTGGAGCGGGGGGCCCCCGGGGAACGCAGTATTTT. Its protein product is CSVGAGGPRGTQYF.

The rearrangement joins TRBV7-2 to TRBJ2-5, with 11 bases aligning to TRBD2. This CDR3 is 17 amino acids long. The V gene end was trimmed by 1 base and the J gene end by 4 bases; junction bases not matched to a gene: 8. CDR1 is SGHTA, CDR2 FQGNSA, per germline. CDR3: CASSLVAGGGMGETQYF. The CDR3 region has the DNA TGTGCCAGCAGCTTAGTAGCGGGGGGGGGGATGGGAGAGACCCAGTACTTC.

Worth noting for this clonotype: One end of the junction varies from germline; a read error may be responsible. The V call is TRBV20-1, the J call TRBJ1-2; 7 nucleotides match TRBD1. Germline CDR1 reads DFQATT; CDR2 reads SNEGSKA (reference sequence). The CDR3 totals 12 residues. This chain's CDR3 is CSAPRGQGLGAF. The CDR3 region has the DNA TGCAGTGCTCCGAGGGGGCAGGGCTTAGGTGCCTTC.

This chain connects TRBV6-1 to TRBJ2-5; 9 bases agree with TRBD1. Germline loops: CDR1 MNHNS, CDR2 SASEGT. V shed 3 bases, J shed 3 bases, and the junction held 2 bases outside the gene matches. The CDR3 extends over 14 amino acids. CDR3 coding DNA: TGTGCCAGCAGTGAGGGGACAGGGAAAGAGACCCAGTACTTC. Translation gives CASSEGTGKETQYF.

In regard to this clonotype: A much larger clone differs by one base, so this may be a read error. The rearrangement uses TRBV28 and TRBJ2-7; no clear D gene. V was pared by 6 bases and J by 0 bases, with 6 bases between. The CDR3 runs to 12 residues. The germline V gene has CDR1 MDHEN and CDR2 SYDVKM. The CDR3 sequence: CASRLSSYEQYF. CDR3 sequence (DNA): TGTGCCAGCAGACTAAGCTCCTACGAGCAGTACTTC.